These 23 T cell receptor beta chains were sequenced from one sample in a study of control samples from healthy donors and cancer patients. Measured with immunoSEQ multiplex PCR; TCRdb has only the in-frame clones, and not every one. The repertoire holds about 130,000 clones, with roughly 94% as singletons. Sequencing was done on a sample of PBMCs. These receptors were collected from a man aged 60 to 69 with colorectal cancer.

The chain recombines TRBV19 with TRBJ1-5; 8 bases are shared with TRBD1. Germline assignment: CDR1 LNHDA and CDR2 SQIVND (reference sequence). Trimming took 6 bases from V and 6 from J; bases not matched to a gene: 4. The CDR3 consists of 13 residues. The CDR3 DNA sequence: TGTGCCAGTAGCCCCACAGGGGGTCAGCCCCAGCATTTT. Translation gives CASSPTGGQPQHF.

CDR3 residues: CASSPPTRNTGELFF. The CDR3 DNA reads TGTGCCAGCTCACCACCGACACGGAACACCGGGGAGCTGTTTTTT. The chain combines TRBV18 with TRBJ2-2; D gene uncertain. Germline assignment: CDR1 KGHSH and CDR2 LQKENI. The CDR3 has 15 amino acids. V lost 0 bases and J 1 base, leaving 6 bases between the germline ends.

The chain carries TRBV19 and TRBJ2-3; D uncertain. The CDR3 loop spans 13 amino acids. Trimming stripped 6 bases from V and 2 bases from J, with 9 bases between. The germline V gene encodes CDR1 LNHDA and CDR2 SQIVND (reference sequence). CDR3 sequence: CASSRRYTDTQYF. The CDR3 nucleotides are TGTGCCAGTAGCCGACGCTACACAGATACGCAGTATTTT.

V usage is TRBV19 and J usage is TRBJ1-3; no clear D gene. The germline V gene has CDR1 LNHDA and CDR2 SQIVND (reference sequence). This CDR3 has 15 amino acids. V gave up 4 bases and J gave up 4 bases, with 14 bases separating them. In nucleotides, the CDR3 is TGTGCCAGTAGTACACGACAAACCCCAGGAAACACCATATATTTT. Amino acid sequence: CASSTRQTPGNTIYF.

The chain uses TRBV9 and TRBJ2-5; D is undetermined. The CDR3 sequence is 14 residues long. V lost 3 bases to trimming and J lost 0 bases, with 9 bases between them. Per the germline V gene, CDR1 is SGDLS and CDR2 is YYNGEE. The CDR3 DNA sequence: TGTGCCAGCAGCGCATGGAGCGACCAAGAGACCCAGTACTTC. Encoded protein: CASSAWSDQETQYF.

CDR3 loop: CASSLIGGAGKLFF. In nucleotides, the CDR3 is TGTGCCAGCAGCTTAATAGGGGGCGCGGGGAAACTGTTTTTT. V and J are TRBV7-2 and TRBJ1-4; TRBD1 aligns across 7 bases. V trimming: 2 bases; J trimming: 11 bases; junction bases outside the gene matches: 8. Germline CDR1 is SGHTA and CDR2 is FQGNSA. There are 14 residues in the CDR3.

This clone was seen just once. The J gene is TRBJ2-7, the V gene TRBV29-1; 11 nucleotides align to TRBD1. The CDR3 spans 13 residues. Germline V gene lookup returns CDR1 SQVTM and CDR2 ANQGSEA. Trimming removed 6 bases from V and 3 bases from J; junction bases left unmatched: 4. This chain's CDR3 is CSVWDRGFYEQYF. CDR3 nucleotide sequence: TGCAGCGTGTGGGACAGGGGGTTCTACGAGCAGTACTTC.

V usage is TRBV10-1 and J usage is TRBJ1-4; unclear D gene. The germline gives CDR1 WNHNN, CDR2 SYGVQD (reference sequence). V lost 2 bases and J lost 6, with 16 bases in between. The CDR3 loop spans 16 amino acids. The CDR3 loop reads CASSEKGSRPDEKLFF. In DNA, the CDR3 is TGCGCCAGCAGTGAGAAAGGGTCCCGCCCCGATGAAAAACTGTTTTTT.

V and J are TRBV4-3 and TRBJ2-2, with 8 bases that match TRBD1. CDR3 length equals 16 residues. Per germline, CDR1 LGHNA and CDR2 YSLEER. With V trimmed by 1 base and J by 3 bases, 4 bases remained unmatched. Here the CDR3 reads CASSQAGTGYTGELFF. CDR3 nucleotides: TGCGCCAGCAGCCAAGCCGGGACAGGTTACACCGGGGAGCTGTTTTTT.

This chain joins TRBV9 and TRBJ2-5; 8 bases match TRBD1. J lost 4 bases, V lost 0 bases, and 5 bases had no gene match. Germline values: CDR1 SGDLS, CDR2 YYNGEE. CDR3 length equals 15 residues. In nucleotides, the CDR3 is TGTGCCAGCAGCGTAGCTCAGGGGGCGAGAGAGACCCAGTACTTC. The encoded protein is CASSVAQGARETQYF.

The chain has TRBV11-2 and TRBJ1-2; D may be TRBD1 (5 bases). The CDR3 is made up of 15 amino acids. V lost 2 bases and J lost 6, with 16 bases in between. Germline CDR1 SGHAT, CDR2 FQNNGV. CDR3 coding DNA: TGTGCCAGCAGCTTAATCCCCCGCCAGGGTCATGGCTACACCTTC. Its protein is CASSLIPRQGHGYTF.

The V and J genes are TRBV10-3 and TRBJ2-3; possibly TRBD2 for D (5 bases). Germline values: CDR1 ENHRY, CDR2 SYGVKD. The ends were cut back, 0 bases at V and 4 bases at J, with 11 bases in the middle. The CDR3 sequence is 15 residues long. The CDR3 bases are TGTGCCATCAGTGAGTCCTTTGGGAGCGCAGATACGCAGTATTTT. It yields the protein CAISESFGSADTQYF.

V and J are TRBV18 and TRBJ1-4, with TRBD1 matching over 8 bases. The germline CDR1 and CDR2 sequences are KGHSH and LQKENI. The CDR3 extends over 15 amino acids. J was trimmed by 7 bases and V by 4 bases; bases with no gene match: 8. CDR3 in amino acids: CASSLSGGFGEKLFF. As DNA, the CDR3 is TGTGCCAGCTCACTCTCAGGGGGCTTTGGTGAAAAACTGTTTTTT.

V and J are TRBV11-3 and TRBJ2-3; 7 bases map to TRBD1. The germline V gene has CDR1 SGHNT and CDR2 YENEEA. V lost 5 bases and J lost 4; bases outside the gene matches: 3. There are 13 residues in the CDR3. CDR3 nucleotides: TGTGCCAGCAGCAGAACAGGGGCAGATACGCAGTATTTT. It translates to CASSRTGADTQYF. Full variable domain (rest looked up from reference TRBV11-3 and TRBJ2-3): EAGVVQSPRYKIIEKKQPVAFWCNPISGHNTLYWYLQNLGQGPELLIRYENEEAVDDSQLPKDRFSAERLKGVDSTLKIQPAELGDSAVYLCASSRTGADTQYFGPGTRLTVL.

The chain carries TRBV6-5 and TRBJ2-3, with D unresolved. The CDR3 is made up of 15 amino acids. CDR1 is MNHEY, CDR2 SVGAGI, per germline. V gave up 0 bases and J gave up 3 bases, with 10 bases separating them. DNA for the CDR3: TGTGCCAGCAGTTACTCGAGAGAAAGAACAGATACGCAGTATTTT. Translated, it gives CASSYSRERTDTQYF.

V usage is TRBV5-1 and J usage is TRBJ1-2; TRBD1 might be the D (5 bases). This CDR3 comprises 14 residues. Trimming stripped 0 bases from V and 4 bases from J, with 10 bases between. Germline V CDR1 and CDR2: SGHRS, YFSETQ. CDR3 nucleotide sequence: TGCGCCAGCAGCTTGGGTACAGGCGCCTATGGCTACACCTTC. Its protein is CASSLGTGAYGYTF. The entire variable domain, with the rest obtained from reference TRBV5-1 and TRBJ1-2, is as follows: KAGVTQTPRYLIKTRGQQVTLSCSPISGHRSVSWYQQTPGQGLQFLFEYFSETQRNKGNFPGRFSGRQFSNSRSEMNVSTLELGDSALYLCASSLGTGAYGYTFGSGTRLTVV.

As regards this clone: Other DNA sequences from this sample encode an identical CDR3 as well. V is TRBV9 and J is TRBJ1-2, with 8 nucleotides matching TRBD1. Unmatched junction bases numbered 4, after V lost 4 bases and J lost 2 bases. Germline loops: CDR1 SGDLS, CDR2 YYNGEE. This CDR3 contains 14 residues. CDR3 loop: CASSPRTGNYGYTF. In DNA, the CDR3 is TGTGCCAGCAGCCCACGGACAGGGAACTATGGCTACACCTTC.

The V and J genes are TRBV7-9 and TRBJ1-2; a possible D gene is TRBD1 (6 bases). The CDR3 extends over 13 amino acids. Germline V gene data show CDR1 as SEHNR and CDR2 as FQNEAQ (reference sequence). V dropped 1 base and J dropped 12 bases, with 15 bases sitting between them. The CDR3 here is CASSLDWDTWNTF. The DNA for the CDR3 is TGTGCCAGCAGCTTAGATTGGGACACTTGGAACACCTTC.

V is TRBV12-3 or TRBV12-4 and J is TRBJ1-1; TRBD1 might be the D (5 bases). With 3 bases removed from V and 1 base from J, the gap between germline ends came to 6 bases. The CDR3 runs to 13 residues. CDR3 in DNA: TGTGCCAGCAGTTTGCAGGGGAACACTGAAGCTTTCTTT. Translating it yields CASSLQGNTEAFF.

The chain joins TRBV5-1 to TRBJ1-4; D is unresolved. The CDR3 totals 14 residues. Germline V gene lookup returns CDR1 SGHRS and CDR2 YFSETQ. Trimming took 4 bases from V and 3 from J, leaving 10 bases between them. DNA of the CDR3: TGCGCCAGCAGCCCTATAACGTCTAATGAAAAACTGTTTTTT. It is translated as CASSPITSNEKLFF.

The chain combines TRBV19 with TRBJ1-1; tentatively, D is TRBD1 (5 bases). The germline V gene encodes CDR1 LNHDA and CDR2 SQIVND (reference sequence). This CDR3 comprises 12 residues. Trimming shortened V by 3 bases and J by 7 bases, and 9 bases separated the two germline ends. CDR3 protein: CASSIPGGEAFF. DNA for the CDR3: TGTGCCAGTAGTATCCCCGGGGGTGAAGCTTTCTTT.

The chain joins TRBV27 to TRBJ1-2; 9 nucleotides match TRBD1. V was clipped by 5 bases and J by 2 bases; unmatched bases: 3. Germline CDR1 MNHEY, CDR2 SMNVEV (reference sequence). The CDR3 totals 14 residues. The CDR3 nucleotides are TGTGCCAGCAGTCCAGGGACAGGGAACTATGGCTACACCTTC. The encoded protein is CASSPGTGNYGYTF.

The rearrangement links TRBV9 to TRBJ2-1, with 9 bases identical to TRBD2. The V gene's germline CDR1 is SGDLS and CDR2 YYNGEE. The junction had 8 bases not matched to a gene; V was cut back by 0 bases and J by 7 bases. CDR3 length: 16 residues. For the CDR3, the DNA is TGTGCCAGCAGCGTAGAGGGCGGGGGGGCCGGAAATGAGCAGTTCTTC. Amino acids: CASSVEGGGAGNEQFF.